A single TCR beta chain is shown here with its context. Its matching antigen is unknown. The data were produced by immunoSEQ multiplex PCR, yet TCRdb's version contains in-frame clones alone and is incomplete. The sample contains fewer than 85,000 clones, around 86% of which appear only once. The sample belongs to a study of OX40 agonist ivuxolimab in advanced cancers. Points from the study as a whole: Doses of 0.1 to 3.0 mg/kg were accompanied by clonal expansion of CD4+ and CD8+ blood T cells by week 6.

The CDR3 totals 13 residues. Germline CDR1 reads GTSNPN; CDR2 reads SVGIG (reference sequence). Trimming at V came to 0 bases and at J to 6 bases, leaving 4 bases not matched to a gene. The receptor was derived from an adult with an advanced solid tumor such as melanoma, head and neck, liver or kidney cancer. The gene calls are TRBV30 and TRBJ2-7; 8 bases fit TRBD1. Sequenced material: CD4+ or CD8+ T cells sorted from blood, taken in a trial of the OX40 agonist ivuxolimab. This chain's CDR3 is CAWSVGRGLEQYF. The CDR3 DNA follows: TGTGCCTGGAGTGTGGGCAGGGGGCTCGAGCAGTACTTC.